A selection of T cell receptor beta chains follows, all from one sample in a study of identical twins. TCRdb ran MiXCR on the 5' RACE reads and lists one entry per CDR3 protein. This sample has about 530,000 distinct CDR3 sequences, with roughly 15% found just once. This sample also belongs to another study, concerning yellow fever vaccine responses in identical twins.

Sequenced: CD4+ T cells sorted from blood. These receptor sequences come from a woman aged 18-29 years in good health. The CDR3 runs from the conserved cysteine through the conserved F or W. Each record gives: D gene, clone size, CDR3 length, J gene, V gene, CDR3 DNA, CDR3 protein. The D gene is left open where the match is weak. A clone size is listed for some rows: how often the clone was seen (once, few, many), or a class if it is expanded.

.	few	15	TRBJ2-2	TRBV10-3	TGTGCCATCAGTCTGAGGCCAGGGGACACCGGGGAGCTGTTTTTT	CAISLRPGDTGELFF
TRBD1	.	16	TRBJ2-3	TRBV9	TGTGCCAGCAGCGTAGCTCTACAGGGGGTCACAGATACGCAGTATTTT	CASSVALQGVTDTQYF
.	few	11	TRBJ2-1	TRBV3-1	TGTGCCAGCAGCTATAATAGTGAGCAGTTCTTC	CASSYNSEQFF
.	.	14	TRBJ2-5	TRBV7-9	TGTGCCAGCAGCTTCTGGACTAAGCAAGAGACCCAGTACTTC	CASSFWTKQETQYF
.	many	14	TRBJ1-1	TRBV28	TGTGCCAGCAGTTTAGTTTATAGGAACACTGAAGCTTTCTTT	CASSLVYRNTEAFF
.	.	13	TRBJ2-3	TRBV19	TGTGCCAGCCGACAGGAGCTCACAGATACGCAGTATTTT	CASRQELTDTQYF
TRBD1	few	11	TRBJ1-1	TRBV20-1	TGCAGGGGGACAGGGGACACTGAAGCTTTCTTT	CRGTGDTEAFF
.	.	16	TRBJ2-1	TRBV24-1	TGTGCCACCAGTGACCAGGCGAGGGCTATCGTCGATGAGCAGTTCTTC	CATSDQARAIVDEQFF
TRBD1	.	15	TRBJ2-7	TRBV3-1	TGTGCCAGCAGCCAAGATCAGGGGGCGCGGTACGAGCAGTACTTC	CASSQDQGARYEQYF
TRBD2	.	20	TRBJ2-1	TRBV11-2	TGTGCCAGCAGCCACCGCCTAGCGGGGGGGAGAAGTACGTACAATGATGAGCAGTTCTTC	CASSHRLAGGRSTYNDEQFF
.	.	14	TRBJ2-2	TRBV24-1	TGTGCCACCAGTGATCCCCTCCCATCCGGGGAGCTGTTTTTT	CATSDPLPSGELFF
TRBD2	.	15	TRBJ2-1	TRBV7-3	TGTGCCAGCAGCCGGACTAGCGGAGTATACAATGAGCAGTTCTTC	CASSRTSGVYNEQFF
TRBD2	.	15	TRBJ2-6	TRBV12-3/TRBV12-4	TGTGCCAGCAGGCCGGGGGGCTCTGGGGCCAACGTCCTGACTTTC	CASRPGGSGANVLTF
.	few	15	TRBJ2-2	TRBV6-1	TGTGCCAGCACCCGGACTAGGGGGGACACCGGGGAGCTGTTTTTT	CASTRTRGDTGELFF
.	.	16	TRBJ2-3	TRBV29-1	TGCAGCGTTGAAGAGTTGCAGGGAAGGGGTGCAGATACGCAGTATTTT	CSVEELQGRGADTQYF
TRBD2	.	17	TRBJ2-1	TRBV24-1	TGTGCCACCAGTGACCAGAATAGCGGGAGAGGAAACAATGAGCAGTTCTTC	CATSDQNSGRGNNEQFF
TRBD1	few	15	TRBJ2-7	TRBV4-1	TGCGCCAGCAGCCAGGGACAGGGGGATTACTACGAGCAGTACTTC	CASSQGQGDYYEQYF
.	.	15	TRBJ2-2	TRBV18	TGTGCCAGCTCACCAGTCGACGCGAACACCGGGGAGCTGTTTTTT	CASSPVDANTGELFF
.	many	17	TRBJ1-1	TRBV12-3/TRBV12-4	TGTGCCAGCAGTCTAAAAAGGACAAACGGGCTGTGGACTGAAGCTTTCTTT	CASSLKRTNGLWTEAFF
.	few	16	TRBJ2-7	TRBV5-1	TGCGCCAGCAGCTTGGGTTTTGGAGGGAGATTGTACGAGCAGTACTTC	CASSLGFGGRLYEQYF
.	few	15	TRBJ1-1	TRBV6-1	TGTGCCAGCAGTGAAAGCGGCAGGCCGAACACTGAAGCTTTCTTT	CASSESGRPNTEAFF
TRBD2	.	18	TRBJ2-2	TRBV7-8	TGTGCCAGCAGCGAACAGACTAGCGGGGGGGCATTAGGCGGGGAGCTGTTTTTT	CASSEQTSGGALGGELFF
.	.	17	TRBJ2-2	TRBV6-1	TGTGCCAGCAGCCCAAGGGGGCTAGCGGAGAACACCGGGGAGCTGTTTTTT	CASSPRGLAENTGELFF
.	many	13	TRBJ1-1	TRBV29-1	TGCAGCGTCCCTAGGACAGCTTACACTGAAGCTTTCTTT	CSVPRTAYTEAFF
TRBD2	few	17	TRBJ2-3	TRBV4-1	TGCGCCAGCAGCCAAGGAGGACTAGCGGGGGGCACAGATACGCAGTATTTT	CASSQGGLAGGTDTQYF
.	.	15	TRBJ2-1	TRBV20-1	TGCAGTGCTAGAGACCCAGGGCCCTTTGGCAATGAGCAGTTCTTC	CSARDPGPFGNEQFF
.	few	14	TRBJ1-1	TRBV10-2	TGCGCCAGCAGTTCTACAGAGATGAACACTGAAGCTTTCTTT	CASSSTEMNTEAFF
.	.	12	TRBJ2-1	TRBV10-3	TGTGCCATCAGCATACTAGAGGATGAGCAGTTCTTC	CAISILEDEQFF
.	.	15	TRBJ2-7	TRBV12-3/TRBV12-4	TGTGCCAGCAAGTTAGGACGGACGAGCTCCTACGAGCAGTACTTC	CASKLGRTSSYEQYF
.	.	15	TRBJ2-3	TRBV5-1	TGCGCCAGCAGCCGACAAGGGACTAGCACAGATACGCAGTATTTT	CASSRQGTSTDTQYF
TRBD2	.	16	TRBJ2-3	TRBV20-1	TGCTGTGCTAGAGATCCCCCCGGGAGGGCCCCAGATACGCAGTATTTT	CCARDPPGRAPDTQYF
TRBD1	.	15	TRBJ1-1	TRBV5-1	TGCGCCAGCAGCGCCGCGCGACAGGGCAGCACTGAAGCTTTCTTT	CASSAARQGSTEAFF
.	.	17	TRBJ2-3	TRBV20-1	TGCTGTGCTAGAGCCCGCCTAGCCTTCTTGGCTTCGGATACGCAGTATTTT	CCARARLAFLASDTQYF
.	few	11	TRBJ2-3	TRBV20-1	TGCAGGGGTTCCAACACAGATACGCAGTATTTT	CRGSNTDTQYF
.	few	16	TRBJ2-2	TRBV29-1	TGCAGCGTGGTACTGACCGGAGGGGTTAACACCGGGGAGCTGTTTTTT	CSVVLTGGVNTGELFF
TRBD1	.	16	TRBJ1-4	TRBV28	TGTGCCAGCAGTTCAACAGGGGCGACGTTTCGTGAAAAACTGTTTTTT	CASSSTGATFREKLFF
TRBD2	.	19	TRBJ2-4	TRBV6-5	TGTGCCAGCAGTTACAAAGGGACTAGCGGAGAGATAGCCAAAAACATTCAGTACTTC	CASSYKGTSGEIAKNIQYF
.	many	13	TRBJ2-3	TRBV15	TGTGCCACCAGCGGGGGGCCCACAGATACGCAGTATTTT	CATSGGPTDTQYF
.	few	15	TRBJ2-6	TRBV9	TGTGCCAGCAGCGGGGTCAACTCTGGGGCCAACGTCCTGACTTTC	CASSGVNSGANVLTF
TRBD2	few	14	TRBJ2-7	TRBV12-3/TRBV12-4	TGTGCCAGCAGTTTTCTAGCGGGAGCAGGAGAGCAGTACTTC	CASSFLAGAGEQYF
.	.	16	TRBJ2-1	TRBV20-1	TGCTGTGCTAGATCAGGGTTCGGGGGCACTTACAATGAGCAGTTCTTC	CCARSGFGGTYNEQFF
TRBD2	.	15	TRBJ2-1	TRBV5-1	TGCGCCAGCAGCTCGGGGGGAGGGGCCTACAATGAGCAGTTCTTC	CASSSGGGAYNEQFF
TRBD2	few	16	TRBJ2-3	TRBV20-1	TGCAGTGCTAGACGGACTAGCGGGGGGTTAACAGATACGCAGTATTTT	CSARRTSGGLTDTQYF